The T cell receptor beta chain described here comes from a study of blood T cells in healthy people across ages. The CDR3 covers 13 residues. Deletions cut 2 bases from V and 6 bases from J, with 11 bases between. Together with a sample-barcoded 5' primer, a J-beta primer mix was included in a second PCR lasting about 6 to 11 cycles. No fewer than 3 million CDR3-containing paired-end reads came from each sample. Each CDR3 protein gets one entry after TCRdb re-called the 5' RACE reads with MiXCR. The table lists approximately 1,000,000 distinct CDR3 sequences, about two fifths of them singletons. Findings and caveats of the study: The long-lived group displayed more naive CD4+ cells, plus higher diversity, than the aged donors did. Strong correlation was found linking TCR beta diversity to naive T cell percentage.

This clonotype was counted between two and nine times. Antigen: not known. This clonotype was sampled from a man between 18 and 35 years old in good health. The J gene is TRBJ2-7, the V gene TRBV12-3 or TRBV12-4, with D unresolved. Sequencing was performed on blood. The CDR3 loop is CASSLSRVAEQYF. CDR3 DNA: TGTGCCAGCAGTTTAAGTAGGGTCGCCGAGCAGTACTTC.